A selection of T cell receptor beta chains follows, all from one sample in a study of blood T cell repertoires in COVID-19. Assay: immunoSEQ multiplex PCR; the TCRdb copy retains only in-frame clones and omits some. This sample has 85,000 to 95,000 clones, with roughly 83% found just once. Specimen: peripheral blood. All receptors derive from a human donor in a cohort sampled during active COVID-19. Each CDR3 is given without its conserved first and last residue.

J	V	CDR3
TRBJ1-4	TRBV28	ASLGGGNEKLF
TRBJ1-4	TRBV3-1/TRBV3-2	ASSQSRRSEKLF
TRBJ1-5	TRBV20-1	SASLLGQGNQPQH
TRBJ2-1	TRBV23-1	ASTDKTKGGNNEQF
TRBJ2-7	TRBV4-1	ASSHGGAGVPYEQY
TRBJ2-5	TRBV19	ASSIGGRGTGETQY
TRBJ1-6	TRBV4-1	ASSQEGGEIKNSPLH
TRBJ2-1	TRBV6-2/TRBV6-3	ASSYGSSGSEQF
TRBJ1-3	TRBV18	ASSPGTGSGNTIY
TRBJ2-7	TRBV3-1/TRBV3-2	ASSQEPGPTGGEQY
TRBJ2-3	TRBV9	ASSGTSGGSTDTQY
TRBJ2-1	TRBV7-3	ASSLLREGNEQF
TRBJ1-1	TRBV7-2	ASSFSSWNTEAF
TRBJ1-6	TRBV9	ASSVGSDSPLH
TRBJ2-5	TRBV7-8	ASSLNSETQY
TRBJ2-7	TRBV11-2	ASSLSLLGPRYEQY
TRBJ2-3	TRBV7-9	ASSLVLAGGPVADTQY
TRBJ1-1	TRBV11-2	ASSRQGRDTEAF
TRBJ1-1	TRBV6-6	ASRNTANTEAF
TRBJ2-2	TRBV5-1	ASSDSQGRAGELF
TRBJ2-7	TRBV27	ASSYQLRDSPYEQY
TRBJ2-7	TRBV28	ASSLDGVAGNEQY
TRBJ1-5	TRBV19	ASSIDWRTNQPQH
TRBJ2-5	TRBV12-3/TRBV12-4	ASTRGQVETQY
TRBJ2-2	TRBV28	ASSLGSQGTGELF
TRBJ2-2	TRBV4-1	ASSQEGRLTTGELF
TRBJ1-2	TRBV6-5	ASSPGTVLYGYT
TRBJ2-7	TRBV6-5	ASSKDRVTYEQY
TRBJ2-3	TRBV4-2	ASSQSPSGSTDTQY
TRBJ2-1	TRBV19	ASSIAVRSFDEQF
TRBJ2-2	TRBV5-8	ASRPGLSNTGELF
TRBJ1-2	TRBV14	ASSQPGQSFHYGYT
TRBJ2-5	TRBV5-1	ASSTALGAQETQY
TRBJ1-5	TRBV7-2	ASSRTYSENQPQH
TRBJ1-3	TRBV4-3	ASSQGTGSGNTIY
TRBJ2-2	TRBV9	ASSVSGNANTGELF
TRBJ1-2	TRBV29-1	SVESQAGQGAGWDYGYT
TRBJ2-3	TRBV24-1	ATRTGGGTDTQY
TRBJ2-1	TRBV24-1	ATSESGTTAV
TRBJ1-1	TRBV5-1	ASSLDTGNTEAF
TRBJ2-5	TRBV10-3	AISGQYQETQY
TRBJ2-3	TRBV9	ASSVDLAGGPDTQY
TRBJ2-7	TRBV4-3	ASSQDPAGNYEQY
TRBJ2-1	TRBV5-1	ASSLVASYNEQF
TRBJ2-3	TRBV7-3	ASSSGRTDTQY
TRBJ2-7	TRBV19	ASSFRDGTFEQY
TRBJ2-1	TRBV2	ASSGGQGHNEQF
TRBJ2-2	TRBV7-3	ASTLSGGELF
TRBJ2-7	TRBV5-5	ASSQMGRDEQY
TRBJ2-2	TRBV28	ASSTDRGRGGELF
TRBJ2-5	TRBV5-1	ASSLSGGRETQY
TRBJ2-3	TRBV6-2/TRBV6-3	ASSYEGATDTQY
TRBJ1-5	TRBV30	AWSVGGGNQPQH
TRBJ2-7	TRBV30	AWRGLAGGRFSYEQY